This is a list of T cell receptor beta chains from one sample in a study of T cells after yellow fever vaccination. TCRdb re-derived calls from the 5' RACE reads in MiXCR, one entry per CDR3 protein. The sample lists some 320,000 distinct CDR3 sequences; roughly 4.3% were seen once. This specimen consisted of PBMCs, obtained 15 days after the yellow fever booster vaccination. All receptors derive from a man aged 18 to 30 who received the YFV17D yellow fever vaccine. Both conserved end residues are trimmed from each CDR3.

j_gene,v_gene,CDR3aa
TRBJ1-2,TRBV7-2,ASSLGLGDRGGYT
TRBJ2-5,TRBV20-1,SAETEETQY
TRBJ1-1,TRBV7-2,ASSRQVSNTEAF
TRBJ2-5,TRBV7-2,ASSPQLFRGETQY
TRBJ2-3,TRBV11-2,ASSSPGTIGADTQY
TRBJ2-7,TRBV5-4,ASSLEGSLSYEQY
TRBJ2-7,TRBV4-1,ASSPGTSGALSYEQY
TRBJ2-1,TRBV7-6,ASSYGNEQF
TRBJ1-3,TRBV12-3/TRBV12-4,ASCPGQGVIGGNTIY
TRBJ1-6,TRBV12-3/TRBV12-4,ASSPARQAASTSPLH
TRBJ2-5,TRBV2,ASSAQGQTQY
TRBJ1-1,TRBV5-8,ASSQYSMNTEAF
TRBJ1-1,TRBV25-1,ASSDRQGRKAF
TRBJ1-6,TRBV7-2,ASSHYNSPLH
TRBJ2-1,TRBV4-3,ASSEELAGGYNEQF
TRBJ2-3,TRBV20-1,SAKRGGARTDTQY
TRBJ2-3,TRBV5-1,ASSFETSGVDTQY
TRBJ2-3,TRBV24-1,ATSDSRDTQY
TRBJ1-2,TRBV20-1,SAREEGKLNYGYT
TRBJ1-5,TRBV4-2,ASSQELLSNQPQH
TRBJ2-2,TRBV9,ASSTTGSGELF
TRBJ1-2,TRBV6-5,ASRRQGIDYGYT
TRBJ1-1,TRBV13,ASSFGAGGNSYTEAF
TRBJ1-3,TRBV20-1,SANPAAGGPGNTIY
TRBJ2-3,TRBV27,ASSPPRYGGTDTQY
TRBJ2-5,TRBV6-2/TRBV6-3,ASSYTGRSETQY
TRBJ2-5,TRBV7-8,ASSRPPGQPGETQY
TRBJ2-3,TRBV29-1,SVVGGPSTDTQY
TRBJ1-6,TRBV5-6,ASSRTPTPLH
TRBJ2-1,TRBV5-4,ASSLGNSYNEQF
TRBJ1-6,TRBV19,ASSPTGGRNSPLH
TRBJ1-2,TRBV9,ASTSPGGFYGYT
TRBJ1-2,TRBV7-2,ASSSQEGVNYGYT
TRBJ2-1,TRBV5-4,ASSRNYHREQF
TRBJ2-1,TRBV5-1,ASSLAGDYNEQF
TRBJ1-1,TRBV5-1,ASSTGTVKNTEAF
TRBJ2-7,TRBV12-3/TRBV12-4,ASRTSGAYEQY
TRBJ2-7,TRBV18,ASSPLAGRPSREQY
TRBJ2-3,TRBV7-9,ASSDLAGTDTQY
TRBJ2-1,TRBV7-3,ASSLSAGVNHNEQF
TRBJ2-2,TRBV5-1,ASSLEDRNTGELF
TRBJ1-1,TRBV5-5,ASSLGGHEAF
TRBJ1-2,TRBV6-5,ASSYSFLGTGGGYGYT
TRBJ2-3,TRBV6-5,ASSYSEPTDTQY
TRBJ1-2,TRBV7-2,ASSPVGRDYGYT
TRBJ2-5,TRBV6-5,ASRADKTQY
TRBJ2-5,TRBV6-5,ASSSRWDLRETQY
TRBJ2-2,TRBV20-1,SAPKPGSTGELF
TRBJ1-4,TRBV15,ATSRDPTGGVEKLF
TRBJ2-6,TRBV6-1,ASRVDRYGANVLT
TRBJ2-5,TRBV5-1,ASSLAGLSGETQY
TRBJ2-6,TRBV10-3,AISGFGTGANVLT
TRBJ1-2,TRBV12-3/TRBV12-4,ASSRDRANNYGYT
TRBJ2-3,TRBV5-1,ASSLVPTDTQY
TRBJ2-5,TRBV4-1,ASSPGRRYQETQY
TRBJ2-1,TRBV20-1,SASLRVDEQF
TRBJ1-2,TRBV30,AWSGGSGQGASHGYT
TRBJ2-3,TRBV7-3,ASSLADHTDTQY
TRBJ1-4,TRBV4-2,ASSQDLGSDEKLF